This TCR beta chain was found in a study of long-term antiretroviral therapy in people with HIV. In the study overall: The earliest samples came about a decade before the 2015 immediate-ART recommendation. The study's findings and limits: Repertoires in HIV (unlike those of controls) had narrower CDR3 length ranges. Clones that had undergone expansion before ART dominated the repertoire at all time points. Transplant-donor-level diversity was not reached after ART, though diversity increased.

The sample holds one count of this clone. Its antigen is undetermined. The libraries were made with immunoSEQ v3.0 at survey level. Libraries were prepared by immunoSEQ multiplex PCR; TCRdb keeps only in-frame clonotypes and omits some of them. Here the sample spans roughly 29,000 clones, 95% being singletons. The CDR3 has 18 residues. In germline, CDR1 is MDHEN, CDR2 SYDVKM. Trimming removed 5 bases from V and 3 bases from J; junction bases left unmatched: 12. The J gene is TRBJ2-2, the V gene TRBV28, with 10 bases aligning to TRBD2. The clonotype comes from a man aged 25-40 years with HIV. The sequences come from unsorted PBMCs, collected 5.3 years after starting antiretroviral therapy. CDR3 in amino acids: CASSPLVPGLAYTGELFF. CDR3 DNA: TGTGCCAGCAGTCCGCTAGTTCCGGGACTAGCGTACACCGGGGAGCTGTTTTTT.